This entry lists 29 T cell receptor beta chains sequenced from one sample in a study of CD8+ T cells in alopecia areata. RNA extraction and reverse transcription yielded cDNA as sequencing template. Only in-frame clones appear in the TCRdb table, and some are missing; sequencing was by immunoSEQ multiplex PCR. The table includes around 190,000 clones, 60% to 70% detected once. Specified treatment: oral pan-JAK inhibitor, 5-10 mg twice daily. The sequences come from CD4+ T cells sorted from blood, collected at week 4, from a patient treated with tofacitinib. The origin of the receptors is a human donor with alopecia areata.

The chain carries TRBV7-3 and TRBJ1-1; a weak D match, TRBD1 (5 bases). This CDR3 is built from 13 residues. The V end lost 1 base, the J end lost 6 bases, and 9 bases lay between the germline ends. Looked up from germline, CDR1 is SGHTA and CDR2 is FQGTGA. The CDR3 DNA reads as TGTGCCAGCAGCTTAATTGGGACCTCTGAAGCTTTCTTT. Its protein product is CASSLIGTSEAFF.

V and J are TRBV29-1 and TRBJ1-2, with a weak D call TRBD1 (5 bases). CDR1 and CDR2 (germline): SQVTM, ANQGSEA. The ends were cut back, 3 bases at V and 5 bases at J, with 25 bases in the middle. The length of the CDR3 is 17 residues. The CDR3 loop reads CSVDSRASGGKGYGYTF. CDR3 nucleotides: TGCAGCGTTGATTCAAGGGCGTCGGGGGGAAAAGGATATGGCTACACCTTC.

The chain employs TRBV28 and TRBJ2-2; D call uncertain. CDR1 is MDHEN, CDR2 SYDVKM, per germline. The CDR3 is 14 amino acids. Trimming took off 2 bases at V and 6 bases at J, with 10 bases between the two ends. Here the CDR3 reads CASSLGSVSGELFF. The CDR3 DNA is TGTGCCAGCAGTTTAGGCTCCGTCTCCGGGGAGCTGTTTTTT.

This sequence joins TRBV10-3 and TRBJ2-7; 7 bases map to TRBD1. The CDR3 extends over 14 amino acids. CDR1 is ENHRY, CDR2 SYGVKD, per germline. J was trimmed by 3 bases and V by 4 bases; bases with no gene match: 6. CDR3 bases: TGTGCCATCAGTGCAAGACAGGGACACTACGAGCAGTACTTC. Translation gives CAISARQGHYEQYF.

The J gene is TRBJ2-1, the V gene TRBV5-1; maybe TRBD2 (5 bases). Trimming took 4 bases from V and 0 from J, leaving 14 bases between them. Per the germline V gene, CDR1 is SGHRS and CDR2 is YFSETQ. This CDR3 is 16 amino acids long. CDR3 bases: TGCGCCAGCAGCACCATATCGGGGAGCTCCTACAATGAGCAGTTCTTC. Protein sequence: CASSTISGSSYNEQFF.

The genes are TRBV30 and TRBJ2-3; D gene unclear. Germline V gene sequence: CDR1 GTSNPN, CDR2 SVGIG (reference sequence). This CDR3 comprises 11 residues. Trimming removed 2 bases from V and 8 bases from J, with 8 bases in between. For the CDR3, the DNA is TGTGCCTGGAGTTCAGGCGGTACGCAGTATTTT. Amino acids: CAWSSGGTQYF.

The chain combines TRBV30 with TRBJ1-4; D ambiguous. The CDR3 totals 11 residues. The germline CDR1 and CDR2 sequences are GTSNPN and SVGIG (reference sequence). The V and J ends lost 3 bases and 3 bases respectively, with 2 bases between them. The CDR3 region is CAWSPNEKLFF. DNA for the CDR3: TGTGCCTGGAGCCCTAATGAAAAACTGTTTTTT. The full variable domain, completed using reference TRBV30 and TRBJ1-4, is SQTIHQWPATLVQPVGSPLSLECTVEGTSNPNLYWYRQAAGRGLQLLFYSVGIGQISSEVPQNLSASRPQDRQFILSSKKLLLSDSGFYLCAWSPNEKLFFGSGTQLSVL.

The CDR3 DNA reads TGTGCCAGCAGTGAATTTCCTACCGGGACAGGGGTCTCACCCCTCCACTTT. Translation: CASSEFPTGTGVSPLHF. This chain links TRBV25-1 with TRBJ1-6; 10 bases are a match to TRBD1. Germline V gene data show CDR1 as MGHDK and CDR2 as SYGVNS. This CDR3 region has 17 residues. With 1 base clipped from V and 10 bases from J, the junction kept 10 bases outside the gene matches. The full variable domain, rest sourced from reference TRBV25-1 and TRBJ1-6, is EADIYQTPRYLVIGTGKKITLECSQTMGHDKMYWYQQDPGMELHLIHYSYGVNSTEKGDLSSESTVSRIRTEHFPLTLESARPSHTSQYLCASSEFPTGTGVSPLHFGNGTRLTVT.

CDR3 in DNA: TGTGCCATCAGTTCCGGGACAGCTGATCAGCCCCAGCATTTT. Protein: CAISSGTADQPQHF. V is TRBV10-3 and J is TRBJ1-5, with 7 bases matching TRBD1. The germline V gene encodes CDR1 ENHRY and CDR2 SYGVKD. Trimming cost V 5 bases and J 5 bases; bases outside gene matches: 6. The CDR3 has 14 amino acids.

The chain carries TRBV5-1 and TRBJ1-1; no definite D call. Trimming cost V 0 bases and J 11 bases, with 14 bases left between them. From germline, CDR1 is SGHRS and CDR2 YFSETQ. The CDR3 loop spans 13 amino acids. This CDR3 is CASSLGQEKRAFF. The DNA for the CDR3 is TGCGCCAGCAGCTTGGGGCAGGAAAAGCGCGCTTTCTTT.

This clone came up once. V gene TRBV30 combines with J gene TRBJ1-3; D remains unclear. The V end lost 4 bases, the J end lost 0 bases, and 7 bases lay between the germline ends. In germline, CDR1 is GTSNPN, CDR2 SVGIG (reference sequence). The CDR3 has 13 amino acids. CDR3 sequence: CAWMVDSGNTIYF. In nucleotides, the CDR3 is TGTGCCTGGATGGTAGACTCTGGAAACACCATATATTTT. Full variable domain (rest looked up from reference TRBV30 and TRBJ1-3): SQTIHQWPATLVQPVGSPLSLECTVEGTSNPNLYWYRQAAGRGLQLLFYSVGIGQISSEVPQNLSASRPQDRQFILSSKKLLLSDSGFYLCAWMVDSGNTIYFGEGSWLTVV.

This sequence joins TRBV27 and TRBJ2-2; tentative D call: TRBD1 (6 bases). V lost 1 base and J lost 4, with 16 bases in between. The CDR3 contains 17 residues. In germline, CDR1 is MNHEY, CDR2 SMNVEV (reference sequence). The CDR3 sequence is CASSLFPDRRITGELFF. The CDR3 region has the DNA TGTGCCAGCAGTTTATTCCCCGACAGGAGAATCACCGGGGAGCTGTTTTTT.

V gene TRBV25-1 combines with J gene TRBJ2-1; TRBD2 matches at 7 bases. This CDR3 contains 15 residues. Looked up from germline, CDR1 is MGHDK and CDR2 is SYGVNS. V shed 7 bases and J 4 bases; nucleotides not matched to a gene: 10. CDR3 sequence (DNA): TGTGCCAGCACCTCATCTCGCGGGGGTTACAATGAGCAGTTCTTC. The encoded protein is CASTSSRGGYNEQFF.

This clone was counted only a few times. The CDR3 DNA sequence: TGTGCCAGCACCAATTGGGGGGGAAGCACAGATACGCAGTATTTT. It encodes CASTNWGGSTDTQYF. This chain joins TRBV7-2 and TRBJ2-3, with 7 bases fitting TRBD2. Trimming cost V 7 bases and J 0 bases; bases outside gene matches: 7. From germline, CDR1 is SGHTA and CDR2 FQGNSA. The CDR3 has 15 amino acids.

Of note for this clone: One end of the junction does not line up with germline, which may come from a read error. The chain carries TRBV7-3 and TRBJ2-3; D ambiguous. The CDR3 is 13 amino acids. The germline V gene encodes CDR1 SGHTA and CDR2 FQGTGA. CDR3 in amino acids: CASSLTLPDTQYF. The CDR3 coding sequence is TGTGCCAGCAGCCTAACGCTCCCAGATACGCAGTATTTT. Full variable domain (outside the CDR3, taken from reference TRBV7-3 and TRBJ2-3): GAGVSQTPSNKVTEKGKYVELRCDPISGHTALYWYRQSLGQGPEFLIYFQGTGAADDSGLPNDRFFAVRPEGSVSTLKIQRTERGDSAVYLCASSLTLPDTQYFGPGTRLTVL.

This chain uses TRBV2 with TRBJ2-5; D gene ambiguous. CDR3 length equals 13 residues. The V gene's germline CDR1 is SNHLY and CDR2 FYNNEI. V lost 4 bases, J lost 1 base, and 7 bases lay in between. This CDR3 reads CASSGQTQETQYF. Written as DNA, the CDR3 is TGTGCCAGCAGTGGACAAACCCAAGAGACCCAGTACTTC.

DNA for the CDR3: TGTGCCAGCTCACCACCCACCGGAGGTGAGCAGTTCTTC. Protein product: CASSPPTGGEQFF. V usage is TRBV18 and J usage is TRBJ2-1, with D perhaps matching TRBD2 (5 bases). The CDR3 runs to 13 residues. Trimming pared 0 bases from V and 9 bases from J, leaving 9 bases between. Germline V CDR1 and CDR2: KGHSH, LQKENI.

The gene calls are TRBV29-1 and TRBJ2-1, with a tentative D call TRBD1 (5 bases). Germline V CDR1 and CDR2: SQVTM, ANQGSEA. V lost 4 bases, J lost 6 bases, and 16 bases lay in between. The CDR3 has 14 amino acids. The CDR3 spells CSVVGPSGSNEQFF. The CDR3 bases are TGCAGCGTTGTGGGGCCATCTGGATCCAATGAGCAGTTCTTC.

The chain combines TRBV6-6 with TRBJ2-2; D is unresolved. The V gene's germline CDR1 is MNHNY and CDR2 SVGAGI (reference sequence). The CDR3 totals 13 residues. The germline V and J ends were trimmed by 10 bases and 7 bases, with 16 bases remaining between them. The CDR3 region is CATWSGFVGELFF. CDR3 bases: TGTGCCACCTGGTCCGGGTTCGTCGGGGAGCTGTTTTTT.

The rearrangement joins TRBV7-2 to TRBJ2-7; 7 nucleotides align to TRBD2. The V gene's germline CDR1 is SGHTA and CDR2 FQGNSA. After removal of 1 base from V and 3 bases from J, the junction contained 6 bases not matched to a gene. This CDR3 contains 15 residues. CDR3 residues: CASSLGGTKVYEQYF. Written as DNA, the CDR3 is TGTGCCAGCAGCTTAGGTGGGACTAAGGTCTACGAGCAGTACTTC.

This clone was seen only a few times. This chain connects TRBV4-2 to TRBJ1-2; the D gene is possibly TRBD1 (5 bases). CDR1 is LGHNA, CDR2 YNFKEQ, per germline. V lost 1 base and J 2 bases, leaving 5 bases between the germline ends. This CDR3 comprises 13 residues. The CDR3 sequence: CASSQAGNYGYTF. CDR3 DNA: TGTGCCAGCAGCCAAGCAGGGAACTATGGCTACACCTTC.

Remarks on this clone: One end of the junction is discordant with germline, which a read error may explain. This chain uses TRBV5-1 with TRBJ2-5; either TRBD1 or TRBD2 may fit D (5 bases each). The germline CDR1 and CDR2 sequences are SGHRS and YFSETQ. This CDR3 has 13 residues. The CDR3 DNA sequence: TGCGCCAGCAGCGGGGGACCCAGAGAGGCCCAGTACTTC. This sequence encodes CASSGGPREAQYF.

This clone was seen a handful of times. The CDR3 protein is CAWTPMDHNEQFF. DNA of the CDR3: TGTGCCTGGACCCCGATGGACCACAATGAGCAGTTCTTC. This rearrangement joins TRBV30 to TRBJ2-1; no clear D gene. The germline gives CDR1 GTSNPN, CDR2 SVGIG (reference sequence). The CDR3 sequence is 13 residues long. Between the trimmed V and J ends, which lost 4 bases and 5 bases, there was a span of 12 bases.

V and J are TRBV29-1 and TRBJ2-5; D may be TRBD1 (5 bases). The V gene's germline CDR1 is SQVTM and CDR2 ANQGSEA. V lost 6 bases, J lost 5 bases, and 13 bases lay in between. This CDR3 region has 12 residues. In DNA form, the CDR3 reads TGCAGCGTGGGCCAGGGCCGGGAGACCCAGTACTTC. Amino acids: CSVGQGRETQYF.

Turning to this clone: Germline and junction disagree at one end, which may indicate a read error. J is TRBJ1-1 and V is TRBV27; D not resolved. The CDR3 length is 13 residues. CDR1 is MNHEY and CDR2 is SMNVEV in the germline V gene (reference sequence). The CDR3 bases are TGCGCCAGCAGATACCGGTTGGGAACTGAAGCTTTCTTT. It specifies CASRYRLGTEAFF.

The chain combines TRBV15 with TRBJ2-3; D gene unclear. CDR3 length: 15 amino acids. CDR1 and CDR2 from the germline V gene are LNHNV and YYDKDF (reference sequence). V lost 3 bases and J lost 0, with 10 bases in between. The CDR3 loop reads CATSSPGASTDTQYF. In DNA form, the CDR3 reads TGTGCCACCAGCAGTCCCGGAGCCAGCACAGATACGCAGTATTTT.

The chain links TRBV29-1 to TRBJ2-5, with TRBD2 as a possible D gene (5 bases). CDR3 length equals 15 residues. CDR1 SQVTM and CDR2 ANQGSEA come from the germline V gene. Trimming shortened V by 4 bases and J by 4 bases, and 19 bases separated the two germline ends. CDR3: CSVGSPGRGGETQYF. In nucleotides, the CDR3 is TGCAGCGTTGGATCCCCCGGACGAGGAGGAGAGACCCAGTACTTC.

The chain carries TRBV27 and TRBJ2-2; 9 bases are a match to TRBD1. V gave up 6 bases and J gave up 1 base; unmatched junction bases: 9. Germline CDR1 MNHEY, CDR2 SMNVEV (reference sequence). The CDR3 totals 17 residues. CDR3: CASRRTGTGRNTGELFF. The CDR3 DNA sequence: TGTGCCAGCAGAAGAACCGGGACAGGGAGGAACACCGGGGAGCTGTTTTTT.

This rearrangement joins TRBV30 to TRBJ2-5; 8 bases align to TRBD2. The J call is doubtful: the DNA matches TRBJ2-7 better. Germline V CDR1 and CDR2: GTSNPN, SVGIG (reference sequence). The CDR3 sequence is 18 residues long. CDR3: CAWNPPRGGPRWTNEQYF. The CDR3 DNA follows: TGTGCCTGGAATCCCCCCCGGGGGGGGCCGCGGTGGACTAACGAGCAGTACTTC.